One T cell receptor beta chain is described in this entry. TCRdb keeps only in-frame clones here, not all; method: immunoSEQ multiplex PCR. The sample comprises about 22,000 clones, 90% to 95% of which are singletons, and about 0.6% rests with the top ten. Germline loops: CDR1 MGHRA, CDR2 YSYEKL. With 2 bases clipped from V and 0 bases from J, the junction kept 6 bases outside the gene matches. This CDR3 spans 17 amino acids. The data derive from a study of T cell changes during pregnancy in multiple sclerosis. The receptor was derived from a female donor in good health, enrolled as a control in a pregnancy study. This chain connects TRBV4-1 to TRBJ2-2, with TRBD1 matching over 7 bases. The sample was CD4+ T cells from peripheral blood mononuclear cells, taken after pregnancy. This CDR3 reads CASSQTPGTANTGELFF. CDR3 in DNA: TGCGCCAGCAGCCAAACCCCCGGGACAGCGAACACCGGGGAGCTGTTTTTT.